This T cell receptor (beta chain) originates from a study of T cells in Graves' hyperthyroidism and ophthalmopathy. The CDR3 regions of TCR beta were amplified from RNA transcripts. HTBI primers were used for first-round RT-PCR of the TCR CDR3. TCRdb reanalysed the multiplex PCR reads using MiXCR and keeps one entry per CDR3 protein. The sample lists approximately 95,000 distinct CDR3 sequences, approximately 40% occurring once. In this sample, this clonotype turned up many times. The antigen remains undetermined. Exclusion of patients followed from uncontrolled infection, other autoimmune disease, pregnancy or lactation. Diagnoses were established using clinical symptoms, serum thyroxine and TRAb, thyroid ultrasound and orbital computed tomography. Findings and limits, study-wide: The model predicted ophthalmopathy a median approximately 6.3 months before onset.

V was clipped by 6 bases and J by 3 bases, with 15 bases between them. Germline CDR1 SEHNR, CDR2 FQNEAQ (reference sequence). This CDR3 has 14 amino acids. This rearrangement joins TRBV7-9 to TRBJ2-7; a weak D match, TRBD1 (5 bases). The sample consisted of peripheral blood or thyroid tissue (not recorded which). The TCR sequence derives from a woman aged 25 to 39 with Graves' hyperthyroidism. The CDR3 nucleotides read TGTGCCAGCAGTCCTTGGCAGGGCAACTACGAGCAGTACTTC. It encodes CASSPWQGNYEQYF. The full variable domain, with the rest looked up from reference TRBV7-9 and TRBJ2-7, is DTGVSQNPRHKITKRGQNVTFRCDPISEHNRLYWYRQTLGQGPEFLTYFQNEAQLEKSRLLSDRFSAERPKGSFSTLEIQRTEQGDSAMYLCASSPWQGNYEQYFGPGTRLTVT.